One T cell receptor beta chain is described in this entry. This sample was taken from a study of blood T cells in healthy people across ages. Germline lookup yields CDR1 SQVTM and CDR2 ANQGSEA. V lost 3 bases, J lost 7 bases, and 4 bases stayed unmatched. The CDR3 consists of 13 residues. A second roughly 7 to 11 cycle PCR used barcoded and J-beta primers. A template-switch adaptor containing 12 random nucleotides labeled each cDNA molecule. TCRdb used MiXCR to reprocess the 5' RACE reads, holding one entry per CDR3 protein. The data hold approximately 690,000 distinct CDR3 sequences, with roughly 50% observed a single time.

The specimen sequenced was blood. This receptor was taken from a man in his 60s in good health. The V call is TRBV29-1, the J call TRBJ2-1; 9 bases line up with TRBD1. The CDR3 loop reads CSVDPGQGNEQFF. As DNA, the CDR3 is TGCAGCGTTGATCCCGGACAGGGGAATGAGCAGTTCTTC.